The source of this T cell receptor beta chain is a study of blood T cell repertoires in COVID-19. Study information: Samples of COVID-19 (acute and convalescent) were obtained from the United States, Italy and Spain.

The CDR3 spans 13 residues. Germline CDR1 SGHAT, CDR2 FQNNGV. Trimming pared 0 bases from V and 4 bases from J, leaving 6 bases between. Clones were read by immunoSEQ multiplex PCR, and TCRdb kept only the in-frame ones, dropping some. The data hold a few hundred thousand clones, with approximately 87% observed a single time. The V call is TRBV11-2, the J call TRBJ1-2; weak D call: TRBD1 (6 bases). Sequences were obtained from peripheral blood. This sequence was found in a woman aged 50 to 60 with acute or convalescent COVID-19. The CDR3 DNA follows: TGTGCCAGCAGCTTAGACAGGGGCTATGGCTACACCTTC. Protein: CASSLDRGYGYTF.